This T cell receptor (beta chain) was retrieved from a study of long-term antiretroviral therapy in people with HIV. Background on the study: Specimens dating back about a decade before the 2015 immediate-ART recommendation are the oldest included. Study outcomes and limitations: ART adherence, viral resistance and therapy changes were undocumented.

Per donor, at least one pre-ART and at least two post-ART PBMC samples were obtained. There were no participants with HIV treated outside the United States. Remarks on this clone: The antigen is undetermined.

Germline CDR1 reads LNHDA; CDR2 reads SQIVND (reference sequence). The V gene end was trimmed by 6 bases and the J gene end by 4 bases; junction bases not matched to a gene: 11. The CDR3 consists of 17 residues. The libraries were made with immunoSEQ v3.0 at survey level. The table came from immunoSEQ multiplex PCR; TCRdb's copy has only in-frame clones and leaves some out. The table includes under 40,000 clones, around 84% detected once. The source was unsorted PBMCs, collected just under 2.9 years before starting antiretroviral therapy. The chain recombines TRBV19 with TRBJ2-6; 8 bases line up with TRBD1. The source is a woman younger than 45 with HIV. The CDR3 loop reads CASSSGTGLSGANVLTF. CDR3 nucleotides: TGTGCCAGTAGCTCCGGGACAGGACTCTCCGGGGCCAACGTCCTGACTTTC.